A selection of T cell receptor beta chains follows, all from one sample in a study of T-cell memory formation after mild COVID-19. TCRdb reanalysed the 5' RACE reads using MiXCR and keeps one entry per CDR3 protein. Seen here are roughly 250,000 distinct CDR3 sequences, around 17% observed once, and the top ten hold 20% to 25%. Sequencing was performed on PBMCs or a T cell subset sorted from them (not recorded which). These TCRs come from a young man who had mild COVID-19 (a few samples of this study predate the infection). Cell type and time point are not known. Both conserved end residues are part of each CDR3. The D gene is left open where the match is weak. Only some rows state a clone size, as once, few, many or a class for expanded clones.

D	V	J	size	DNA	CDR3
-	TRBV4-3	TRBJ2-6	few	TGCGCCAGCAGCCAAGGACAGGCGTACTCTGGGGCCAACGTCCTGACTTTC	CASSQGQAYSGANVLTF
-	TRBV20-1	TRBJ1-1	-	TGCAGTGCTAGTCGTGGAGGGATGAACACTGAAGCTTTCTTT	CSASRGGMNTEAFF
TRBD1	TRBV5-1	TRBJ2-1	many	TGCGCCAGCAGCTTGGAGGGGGCCCGTGAGCAGTTCTTC	CASSLEGAREQFF
-	TRBV11-2	TRBJ2-2	-	TGTGCCAGTAATTCGGGGTCCGGGGAGCTGTTTTTT	CASNSGSGELFF
TRBD2	TRBV5-5	TRBJ2-3	-	TGTGCCAGCAGCTTGGTAGTCGGCAGGGAGGGTTCAGATACGCAGTATTTT	CASSLVVGREGSDTQYF
TRBD2	TRBV4-3	TRBJ2-1	-	TGCGCCAGCAGCCAGTCTAGCGGGGGGGCCGGGAATGAGCAGTTCTTC	CASSQSSGGAGNEQFF
-	TRBV6-6	TRBJ2-1	-	TGTGCCAGCAGTTACCAAGCGGGTCCCACGGGCCTTAATGAGCAGTTCTTC	CASSYQAGPTGLNEQFF
TRBD1	TRBV29-1	TRBJ1-2	-	TGCAGCGCAGCGACAGGGAACTATGGCTACACCTTC	CSAATGNYGYTF
TRBD1	TRBV12-3/TRBV12-4	TRBJ1-6	-	TGTGCCAGCACCGAACAGGGGGCGGGCAATTCACCCCTCCACTTT	CASTEQGAGNSPLHF
TRBD1	TRBV7-8	TRBJ1-1	few	TGTGCCAGCAGCCAGAGATGGCAGCCACCGGGACAGGGAACTTTCTTT	CASSQRWQPPGQGTFF
TRBD1	TRBV2	TRBJ1-1	few	TGTGCCAGCAGGTGGAGGGGGCTGGACACTGAAGCTTTCTTT	CASRWRGLDTEAFF
TRBD2	TRBV29-1	TRBJ2-5	many	TGCAGCGTCTCGACTAGCGGGGGGCAAGAGACCCAGTACTTC	CSVSTSGGQETQYF
TRBD1	TRBV7-9	TRBJ2-7	-	TGTGCCAGCAGCCGCTACACGACAGGGGGCTACGAGCAGTACTTC	CASSRYTTGGYEQYF
-	TRBV12-3/TRBV12-4	TRBJ2-1	many	TGTGCCAGCAGTGTAACAGGGAGCTCCTACAATGAGCAGTTCTTC	CASSVTGSSYNEQFF
TRBD2	TRBV7-3	TRBJ2-1	few	TGTGCCAGCAGCAACGCGGGGGGGTACAATGAGCAGTTCTTC	CASSNAGGYNEQFF
-	TRBV10-3	TRBJ2-7	-	TGTGCCATCAGGGGTTCGAGGGACTCCTACGAGCAGTACTTC	CAIRGSRDSYEQYF
-	TRBV12-3/TRBV12-4	TRBJ1-5	few	TGTGCCAGCAGCTCCCGCGGGAATCAGCCCCAGCATTTT	CASSSRGNQPQHF
-	TRBV29-1	TRBJ1-1	-	TGCAGCGCTGACAGGACTGAAGCTTTCTTT	CSADRTEAFF
TRBD1	TRBV29-1	TRBJ2-7	few	TGCAGCGGACTTTCCGGGACAGCCTACGAGCAGTACTTC	CSGLSGTAYEQYF
-	TRBV7-9	TRBJ2-1	-	TGTGCCAGCAGCTTAGTCCTCCGGGGAAATGAGCAGTTCTTC	CASSLVLRGNEQFF
TRBD1	TRBV2	TRBJ1-2	many	TGTGCCAGCAGGGACAGGGGAGGTGGCTACACCTTC	CASRDRGGGYTF
-	TRBV29-1	TRBJ2-1	few	TGCAGCGCAGTCCAGGGCCTCTCCTACAATGAGCAGTTCTTC	CSAVQGLSYNEQFF
-	TRBV6-5	TRBJ1-6	few	TGTGCCAGCAGTTACAAAAATTCACCCCTCCACTTT	CASSYKNSPLHF
-	TRBV20-1	TRBJ2-3	many	TGCAGTGCTAGTGATCTAGTCACAGATACGCAGTATTTT	CSASDLVTDTQYF
-	TRBV6-2/TRBV6-3	TRBJ1-5	few	TGTGCCAGCATGGCACGGGATCAGCCCCAGCATTTT	CASMARDQPQHF
-	TRBV29-1	TRBJ1-1	few	TGCAGCGTTGAGGCAGCGAACACTGAAGCTTTCTTT	CSVEAANTEAFF
TRBD1	TRBV12-3/TRBV12-4	TRBJ2-4	few	TGTGCCAGCAGTTTTTTAAGACAGGGGGACATTCAGTACTTC	CASSFLRQGDIQYF
TRBD1	TRBV20-1	TRBJ2-5	few	TGCAGTGCTAGAGACGGACAGGGTCTCCAAGAGACCCAGTACTTC	CSARDGQGLQETQYF
-	TRBV20-1	TRBJ1-2	-	TGCAGTGGCTCAGACGGAAGTAGAAACTATGGCTACACCTTC	CSGSDGSRNYGYTF
-	TRBV7-8	TRBJ2-7	-	TGTGCCAGCAGCTTAGGAACGGGACTTTGGGCCTACGAGCAGTACTTC	CASSLGTGLWAYEQYF
-	TRBV27	TRBJ2-1	few	TGTGCCAGCAGTCTTTCCGGGACGGTTTATGAGCAGTTCTTC	CASSLSGTVYEQFF
-	TRBV7-2	TRBJ2-3	few	TGTGCCAGCAGCTTTAGGGTGGGGGATACGCAGTATTTT	CASSFRVGDTQYF